This TCR beta chain comes out of a study of PD-1 and CTLA-4 blockade in melanoma. Profiling relied on immunoSEQ multiplex PCR, and the TCRdb table lists in-frame clones only, not all of them. The sample holds approximately 33,000 clones; approximately 90% are singletons and the top ten take 6.5% to 9.5%. Germline CDR1 and CDR2: SQVTM and ANQGSEA. V lost 6 bases, J lost 6 bases, and 12 bases stayed unmatched. The CDR3 spans 15 residues. A single count supports this clone. This sequence was found in a human donor with melanoma. This sample comprised CD8+ T cells from peripheral blood, obtained from a patient given anti-PD-1 treatment. The rearrangement uses TRBV29-1 and TRBJ2-4; 9 nucleotides agree with TRBD2. CDR3 sequence: CSVEDGGREGNIQYF. CDR3 in DNA: TGCAGCGTAGAGGACGGCGGGAGGGAGGGAAACATTCAGTACTTC. Combining the CDR3 with reference TRBV29-1 and TRBJ2-4 gives the whole variable domain SAVISQKPSRDICQRGTSLTIQCQVDSQVTMMFWYRQQPGQSLTLIATANQGSEATYESGFVIDKFPISRPNLTFSTLTVSNMSPEDSSIYLCSVEDGGREGNIQYFGAGTRLSVL.